This T cell receptor (beta chain) was retrieved from a study of PD-1 blockade in classical Hodgkin lymphoma. Time point: newly diagnosed, previously untreated cHL patient sample. From thawed PBMCs, CD4+ T cells were purified using magnetic negative selection. In germline, CDR1 is MNHNS, CDR2 SASEGT. V lost 6 bases and J lost 0, with 6 bases in between. The CDR3 covers 13 residues. The repertoire was sequenced with immunoSEQ multiplex PCR; TCRdb's copy has only in-frame clones and lacks some. Of tens of thousands of clones in the sample, more than 90% were seen once. Sequences were obtained from CD4+ T cells from blood. The rearrangement uses TRBV6-1 and TRBJ1-3, with D unclear. The TCR originated in a human donor with classical Hodgkin lymphoma. The CDR3 protein is CASRWPSGNTIYF. In DNA, the CDR3 is TGTGCCAGCAGATGGCCCTCTGGAAACACCATATATTTT.